Presented here are 23 T cell receptor beta chains from one specimen sequenced in a study of blood T cell repertoires in COVID-19. TCRdb's table, derived via immunoSEQ multiplex PCR, lists solely in-frame clones and lacks some. The repertoire holds under 300,000 clones, with roughly nine tenths as singletons. The specimen was PBMCs or T cells enriched from blood (not recorded which). The receptors stem from a woman aged 55-69 years who had recovered from COVID-19.

The J gene is TRBJ2-5, the V gene TRBV27, with TRBD2 as a possible D gene (6 bases). CDR1 is MNHEY and CDR2 is SMNVEV in the germline V gene (reference sequence). The CDR3 has 13 residues. The ends were cut back, 6 bases at V and 1 base at J, with 9 bases in the middle. The CDR3: CASRAGIQETQYF. CDR3 coding DNA: TGTGCCAGCAGGGCGGGGATCCAAGAGACCCAGTACTTC.

V gene TRBV28 combines with J gene TRBJ2-2; 7 bases fit TRBD1. The germline CDR1 and CDR2 sequences are MDHEN and SYDVKM. CDR3 length: 15 amino acids. The V and J ends lost 6 bases and 6 bases, in that order; junction bases with no gene match: 10. As DNA, the CDR3 is TGTGCCAGCAGACCGCCGGGACAGTTTCCCGGGGAGCTGTTTTTT. Its translation is CASRPPGQFPGELFF.

Here the CDR3 reads CASSAQQGGQETQYF. CDR3 in DNA: TGTGCCAGCAGCGCGCAACAGGGGGGTCAGGAGACCCAGTACTTC. The V and J genes are TRBV11-2 and TRBJ2-5; 8 bases fit TRBD1. Trimming took 5 bases from V and 5 from J; bases not matched to a gene: 10. The CDR3 sequence is 15 residues long. Germline CDR1 SGHAT, CDR2 FQNNGV.

V gene TRBV21-1 combines with J gene TRBJ2-7; the listed D gene, TRBD1, was not tested against the DNA. TRBV21-1 is a pseudogene locus. The CDR3 has 14 amino acids. This chain's CDR3 is CASSGQGVSYEQYF. The DNA of the CDR3 is TGTGCCAGCAGCGGACAGGGGGTCTCCTACGAGCAGTACTTC.

The chain joins TRBV11-2 to TRBJ2-1, with D tentatively TRBD2 (6 bases). The V and J ends lost 3 bases and 5 bases respectively, with 11 bases between them. This CDR3 contains 14 residues. Germline CDR1 is SGHAT and CDR2 is FQNNGV. In DNA form, the CDR3 reads TGTGCCAGCAGCTTCTTAGGAGGGAACAATGAGCAGTTCTTC. It translates to CASSFLGGNNEQFF.

The chain joins TRBV7-8 to TRBJ1-2; possible D gene TRBD1, 5 bases. Per the germline V gene, CDR1 is SGHVS and CDR2 is FQNEAQ. V was cut by 5 bases and J by 7 bases, with 17 bases left in between. The CDR3 is 14 residues long. CDR3 protein: CASSPPSREGGYTF. The CDR3 DNA reads TGTGCCAGCAGCCCCCCCAGCAGGGAAGGTGGCTACACCTTC.

The chain recombines TRBV28 with TRBJ2-5; possibly TRBD2 for D (6 bases). V gave up 2 bases and J gave up 4 bases, with 20 bases separating them. CDR1 is MDHEN, CDR2 SYDVKM, per germline. The CDR3 contains 17 residues. The CDR3 region is CASSLVGLGAGGETQYF. For the CDR3, the DNA is TGTGCCAGCAGTTTAGTGGGCCTAGGGGCCGGGGGAGAGACCCAGTACTTC. The variable domain in full, with the rest retrieved from reference TRBV28 and TRBJ2-5, is DVKVTQSSRYLVKRTGEKVFLECVQDMDHENMFWYRQDPGLGLRLIYFSYDVKMKEKGDIPEGYSVSREKKERFSLILESASTNQTSMYLCASSLVGLGAGGETQYFGPGTRLLVL.

CDR3 DNA: TGTGCCAGCAGCGGACCGGGACTAGGGGACAATGAGCAGTTCTTC. As protein: CASSGPGLGDNEQFF. This rearrangement joins TRBV2 to TRBJ2-1; TRBD2 aligns across 8 bases. The CDR3 has 15 residues. Germline V gives CDR1 SNHLY, CDR2 FYNNEI. Trimming cost V 6 bases and J 5 bases; bases outside gene matches: 9.

This clone was seen a few times. The CDR3 coding sequence is TGTGCCAGCAGCACCCGGGACAGGGGGGACTATGGCTACACCTTC. Translating it yields CASSTRDRGDYGYTF. The chain recombines TRBV9 with TRBJ1-2; 11 bases fit TRBD1. From germline, CDR1 is SGDLS and CDR2 YYNGEE. The V segment lost 4 bases and the J segment 3 bases; nucleotides outside the gene matches: 5. This CDR3 has 15 residues.

The chain couples TRBV9 to TRBJ2-2, with no clear D. The V end lost 1 base, the J end lost 4 bases, and 5 bases lay between the germline ends. This CDR3 region has 13 residues. Per germline, CDR1 SGDLS and CDR2 YYNGEE. CDR3 region: CASSVYTTGELFF. Written as DNA, the CDR3 is TGTGCCAGCAGCGTATACACCACCGGGGAGCTGTTTTTT.

The gene calls are TRBV28 and TRBJ2-7, with 12 bases fitting TRBD2. The CDR3 is 15 amino acids. Germline V gene data show CDR1 as MDHEN and CDR2 as SYDVKM. The trim removed 5 bases at V and 4 bases at J, leaving 6 bases unmatched. The CDR3 DNA reads TGTGCCAGCAGTGTGACTAGCGGGAGAGGGTACGAGCAGTACTTC. This translates into CASSVTSGRGYEQYF.

This CDR3 is CATSDPGTGSYEQYF. As DNA, the CDR3 is TGTGCCACCAGTGACCCCGGGACAGGGTCCTACGAGCAGTACTTC. This chain joins TRBV24-1 and TRBJ2-7; 9 nucleotides line up with TRBD1. The CDR3 contains 15 residues. V shed 4 bases and J 1 base; nucleotides not matched to a gene: 4. Germline V lookup: CDR1 KGHDR, CDR2 SFDVKD.

The gene calls are TRBV3-1 (or the pseudogene TRBV3-2) and TRBJ2-3; the D gene is possibly TRBD1 (6 bases). V lost 1 base and J 3 bases, leaving 11 bases between the germline ends. The CDR3 loop spans 15 amino acids. Germline loops: CDR1 LGHDT, CDR2 YNNKEL (reference sequence). The CDR3 reads CASSQGQAATDTQYF. The CDR3 coding sequence is TGTGCCAGCAGCCAAGGACAGGCTGCGACAGATACGCAGTATTTT.

The J gene is TRBJ1-5, the V gene TRBV6-5, with a possible D match to TRBD1 (5 bases). V was trimmed by 8 bases and J by 3 bases, leaving 14 bases between them. Germline V gives CDR1 MNHEY, CDR2 SVGAGI. This CDR3 is built from 14 residues. CDR3 nucleotide sequence: TGTGCCAGCCGTTGGACGACAGTCAATCAGCCCCAGCATTTT. The encoded protein is CASRWTTVNQPQHF.

The CDR3 loop is CASTRTQSLNEQFF. The CDR3 nucleotides read TGTGCCAGTACTAGGACGCAAAGCCTCAATGAGCAGTTCTTC. V and J are TRBV2 and TRBJ2-1; TRBD2 might be the D (5 bases). CDR1 and CDR2 from the germline V gene are SNHLY and FYNNEI. CDR3 size: 14 residues. Trimming shortened V by 9 bases and J by 6 bases, and 18 bases separated the two germline ends.

The V and J genes are TRBV9 and TRBJ2-7; 12 bases fit TRBD2. Germline V gene data show CDR1 as SGDLS and CDR2 as YYNGEE. The V segment lost 4 bases and the J segment 5 bases; nucleotides outside the gene matches: 13. This CDR3 is 17 amino acids long. The chain's CDR3 is CASSPASGRALGDEQYF. In DNA form, the CDR3 reads TGTGCCAGCAGCCCGGCTAGCGGGAGGGCCTTGGGGGACGAGCAGTACTTC.

This chain links TRBV18 with TRBJ1-2; a weak D match, TRBD1 (5 bases). V lost 6 bases and J lost 1, with 9 bases in between. This CDR3 contains 13 residues. CDR1 KGHSH and CDR2 LQKENI come from the germline V gene. The CDR3 protein is CASSLQDNYGYTF. The CDR3 DNA reads as TGTGCCAGCTCCCTACAGGATAACTATGGCTACACCTTC.

In this sample, this clone turned up once. This chain links TRBV5-1 with TRBJ2-3, with D maybe TRBD2 (6 bases). The germline V and J ends were trimmed by 4 bases and 6 bases, with 15 bases remaining between them. The CDR3 extends over 14 amino acids. Germline lookup yields CDR1 SGHRS and CDR2 YFSETQ. The CDR3 region has the DNA TGCGCCAGCAGCCCGGGCCTAGGGAGGGATACGCAGTATTTT. Its translation: CASSPGLGRDTQYF.

The gene calls are TRBV27 and TRBJ2-2, with D perhaps TRBD2 (5 bases). The CDR3 contains 15 residues. With 2 bases removed from V and 7 bases from J, the gap between germline ends came to 14 bases. In germline, CDR1 is MNHEY, CDR2 SMNVEV (reference sequence). CDR3 coding DNA: TGTGCCAGCAGTTTAGTACTAGGCTATGACGGGGAGCTGTTTTTT. Amino acids: CASSLVLGYDGELFF.

This clone came up once. V gene TRBV28 combines with J gene TRBJ2-3; TRBD2 aligns across 13 bases. Trimming removed 5 bases from V and 1 base from J; junction bases left unmatched: 12. Per germline, CDR1 MDHEN and CDR2 SYDVKM. The CDR3 totals 19 residues. CDR3 amino acids: CASSRPLGLAGVGTDTQYF. CDR3 bases: TGTGCCAGCAGTCGACCCCTCGGACTAGCGGGGGTTGGCACAGATACGCAGTATTTT.

V usage is TRBV7-2 and J usage is TRBJ1-2; 7 bases agree with TRBD1. V was clipped by 5 bases and J by 8 bases; unmatched bases: 14. This CDR3 comprises 15 residues. The germline gives CDR1 SGHTA, CDR2 FQGNSA. The CDR3 here is CASSPHRGLGGGYTF. CDR3 bases: TGTGCCAGCAGCCCGCACAGGGGCCTTGGGGGAGGCTACACCTTC.

This clone showed up just once. V is TRBV5-1 and J is TRBJ2-5; 7 nucleotides agree with TRBD1. Germline V gene sequence: CDR1 SGHRS, CDR2 YFSETQ. The V and J ends lost 3 bases and 1 base, in that order; junction bases with no gene match: 0. This CDR3 is 13 amino acids long. The CDR3, as DNA: TGCGCCAGCAGCTCAGGGGGCCAAGAGACCCAGTACTTC. This sequence encodes CASSSGGQETQYF.

As to this clone: The same CDR3 also results from other DNA sequences found in this sample. V and J are TRBV28 and TRBJ1-2; D perhaps matches TRBD1 (6 bases). The CDR3 is made up of 14 amino acids. Germline V gene data show CDR1 as MDHEN and CDR2 as SYDVKM. V shed 2 bases and J shed 4 bases, with 11 bases lying between them. In DNA form, the CDR3 reads TGTGCCAGCAGTTTACCGACAGGCCTCTATGGCTACACCTTC. Amino acid sequence: CASSLPTGLYGYTF.